This T cell receptor beta chain is from a study of cytomegalovirus exposure and HLA in healthy donors (dated by TCRdb to about 2017). About the study as a whole: According to an earlier analysis of 550 to 750 of the donors, about 179 million T cells yielded 95 million to 140 million unique TCR beta sequences and approximately 280 Gb of sequence data. An early release covering roughly 640 HLA-typed donors comprised roughly 300 gigabases of sequencing data and 85 million or so unique TCR sequences. Among the roughly 380 genotyped donors, approximately 77% belonged to the genetic ancestry cluster associated with self-reported Caucasian donors. The study aimed to test whether signatures of past pathogen exposure could be identified by cataloging public T cell receptors. The study used immunosequencing to profile the T cell repertoires of 666 subjects and linked those repertoires to cytomegalovirus serostatus. In addition to the first cohort of 666 subjects, a separate validation cohort of 120 different subjects was used. High-throughput TCR immunosequencing, statistical association of individual TCRs with disease status, and machine learning were combined to predict cytomegalovirus infection status. To study patterns of TCR occurrence, a later analysis re-analyzed previously published TCR beta repertoires from 666 donors and added high-resolution HLA genotyping. In the later analysis, no new phenotypic data were used to find candidate immune exposures; instead, reliance was placed on TCR beta sequences and their occurrence across donors. An earlier analysis of approximately 630 of the donors applied high-throughput TCR beta sequencing to assess whether each TCR beta V gene segment acted as functional or pseudogenic. Alongside the repertoire data, information on donor age, sex, ethnicity and CMV serostatus was compiled. A later genetic analysis took genome-wide SNP genotypes for about three fifths of the roughly 670 donors and used that subset as a discovery cohort. All discovery cohort repertoires had been generated on a single sequencing platform. HLA typing covered class I and class II loci at four-digit resolution. The number of donors typed differed by locus, with 629-630 for A, B, C, DRB1 and DQB1, around 500 for DQA1, some 570 for DPA1, and over 400 for DPB1. A few DR-DQ haplotypes were handled as single units for association and clustering because linkage in the cohort was strong. Among several hundred genotyped donors of the cohort, an average of around 220,000 unique TCR beta nucleotide sequences was sequenced per donor, of which 15% to 20% were non-productive.

Counted from cysteine to phenylalanine, this CDR3 has 13 amino acids. CDR3 DNA is the only sequence kept; it has 39 bases, read in frame from the first base. According to the germline V gene (reference sequence), CDR1 reads MNHEY and CDR2 reads SMNVEV. V is pared back by 6 bases and J by 2 bases, with 10 bases lying between the germline termini. As for this clone: This receptor's antigen is unknown. No quality values exist for individual bases; no much larger clone is one base distant.

Study-wide conclusions, independent of this receptor: In both the original and validation cohorts, the classifier was reported to diagnose cytomegalovirus status with high specificity and sensitivity. It was suggested by the authors that the approach could potentially be generalized to other disease states and immunological phenotypes. In a later analysis, TCR association rates were found to vary across HLA loci, with the most associated TCRs seen for DRB1 alleles and the fewest for HLA-C alleles. For the cohort, immune exposure information was limited to CMV serostatus. In a later analysis, several top co-occurrence clusters were reported to appear linked to parvovirus B19, influenza, CMV and Epstein-Barr virus. The study listed approximately 150 TCR beta chains as associated with cytomegalovirus. Most CMV-associated TCR beta chains appeared to be HLA-restricted in a later analysis, and the HLA associations seemed to be driven largely by CMV exposure. Because the 87-base-pair reads could not distinguish some IMGT-functional V segments, including TRBV6-2 and TRBV6-3, those segments were excluded. Assigning TCR associations to individual alleles was difficult when HLA alleles, especially DR and DQ, strongly co-occurred. Sequencing depth was assumed to be roughly uniform across donors in the presence/absence analyses, though that assumption may not hold. In vitro tests confirmed that a few of the cytomegalovirus-associated TCR beta chains recognize cytomegalovirus antigens. In a later analysis, HLA-associated TCR beta chains showed more clonal expansion and lower generation probabilities than non-associated chains that were equally common. Correlated functional status among segregating V segments might reflect linkage disequilibrium, but an unknown experimental factor could not be ruled out. Because counts were too low, roughly 17 rarely observed V segments, including chromosome 9 orphons, were left out of the earlier analysis of 587 of the donors. A later genetic analysis reported fewer N-insertions in productive TCRs among donors in an Asian-associated ancestry cluster than the roughly 650-donor mean. A group of highly shared sequence variants was considered likely to be a technical artifact of the sequencing pipeline. Across donors, most TCR sequences were observed very rarely, whereas some public TCRs were present in many individuals. An association between a missense DCLRE1C variant and V-gene and J-gene trimming of TCR beta chains was found in a later genetic analysis and replicated in an independent cohort. At a false discovery rate of 0.05, a later analysis linked fewer than 20,000 TCR beta sequences to specific HLA alleles. The cohort was sequenced for TCR beta chains only, and without alpha or paired-chain data the features that could be detected were limited. Because HLA typing was unavailable for some donors at each locus, only the typed subset was used in association tests. Broadly in line with IMGT annotations, most TCR beta V segments showed up in productive rearrangements about 87% or about 30% of the time in an earlier analysis of approximately 640 of the donors. A further reported finding was that TCR beta sequences accurately predicted the HLA-A and HLA-B alleles for most subjects in the first cohort.

Library preparation used the immunoSEQ multiplex PCR assay. A mixture of 60 forward primers for TCR Vbeta segments and 13 reverse primers for TCR Jbeta segments was used in the multiplex PCR. A multiplex PCR assay on genomic DNA amplified the CDR3 region of rearranged TCR beta genes. The Illumina HiSeq System was used to sequence the amplified TCR beta libraries as 87-base-pair reads. The authors processed their data as follows. Across the 500 to 850 repertoires, a later analysis counted roughly 77 million unique TCR beta chains, 9.5 million to 13 million of which were shared by at least two donors. A nearest-neighbor algorithm error-corrected the raw reads and collapsed the reads into unique sequences, merging closely related sequences to remove PCR and sequencing errors. To assign V, D and J gene segments, CDR3 sequences were aligned to IMGT reference sequences. For a sequence to be retained, at least a six-nucleotide match to both a V gene segment and a J gene segment was required. A rearrangement was called productive if the CDR3 had no stop codons and remained in frame with V and J, and every other rearrangement was called non-productive. CDR3 was defined according to IMGT convention as the region running from the second conserved V-encoded cysteine to the conserved J-encoded phenylalanine. Sequences without an unambiguous match to a single V gene segment were excluded from the earlier analysis of 450 to 750 of the donors. In an earlier analysis of about 590 of the donors, a V segment was called functional when productive rearrangements were above 56.7%, and segregating when the standard deviation between donors exceeded 5%. A statistical classification framework was developed to diagnose cytomegalovirus status using the catalog of TCR beta chain sequences. In a later analysis, V and J genes were assigned by comparing TCR nucleotide sequences against IMGT/GENE-DB human TR gene sequences. In a later analysis, CDR3 sequences and most-parsimonious VDJ recombination scenarios were assigned using the TCRdist pipeline. In a later analysis, every TCR beta chain was defined by the combination of its CDR3 amino acid sequence and its V-gene family, and reads without a unique V-gene family were dropped. As a way to deal with suspected cross-contamination and a sequencing artifact, a later analysis dropped more than 500 nucleotide sequences that were highly shared and had low generation probability. For each public chain, a later analysis derived a clonal expansion index from normalized ranks of inferred template counts within each repertoire. Generation probabilities in a later analysis came from a VDJ recombination model fitted to out-of-frame rearrangements, and those results were checked against IGoR. In a later analysis, hypergeometric tests were used to score TCR-TCR, TCR-HLA and TCR-CMV co-occurrence, with a repertoire-size bias correction applied to TCR pairs. To estimate false discovery rates, a later analysis permuted the HLA or CMV assignments 20 times. In a later analysis, co-occurring TCRs were grouped using DBSCAN, with TCRdist sequence similarity added in when clustering inside HLA-allele-positive subsets. Repertoires with fewer than 30,000 or more than 120,000 public chains, plus five repertoires with anomalous nucleotide sharing, were excluded from co-occurrence clustering. In TCRdb, the immuneACCESS table is reduced to in-frame sequences with V and J assigned. These tables do not hold every clone; where another copy was compared, an unresolved V gene accounts for under half, and the others remain unexplained. Clone size and the V and J calls come from that table; the DNA yielded D and trimming. In this sample the table shows 210,000 or so clones, approximately 80% of which occur a single time. The leading ten clones occupy 0.71% of the sample.

In total, approximately 690 healthy bone marrow donors made up the cohort. Cohort members were all nominally healthy when sampled, although unrecorded immune exposures were likely present. The donor was CMV seronegative and belonged to the group of over 300 seronegative cohort members. Each donor provided a peripheral blood sample, and peripheral blood mononuclear cells were used for TCR beta sequencing. The Qiagen DNeasy Blood Extraction Kit was used to extract genomic DNA from the blood cell samples. The V and J genes are TRBV27 and TRBJ2-5; perhaps TRBD1 is the D gene, with 6 bases matching. Sequences were obtained from PBMCs. The source of this sequence is a boy aged 2 to 10 in good health and CMV-seronegative. The nucleotide sequence is TGTGCCAGCAGGACAGGTGGACAAGAGACCCAGTACTTC. Its translation is CASRTGGQETQYF.